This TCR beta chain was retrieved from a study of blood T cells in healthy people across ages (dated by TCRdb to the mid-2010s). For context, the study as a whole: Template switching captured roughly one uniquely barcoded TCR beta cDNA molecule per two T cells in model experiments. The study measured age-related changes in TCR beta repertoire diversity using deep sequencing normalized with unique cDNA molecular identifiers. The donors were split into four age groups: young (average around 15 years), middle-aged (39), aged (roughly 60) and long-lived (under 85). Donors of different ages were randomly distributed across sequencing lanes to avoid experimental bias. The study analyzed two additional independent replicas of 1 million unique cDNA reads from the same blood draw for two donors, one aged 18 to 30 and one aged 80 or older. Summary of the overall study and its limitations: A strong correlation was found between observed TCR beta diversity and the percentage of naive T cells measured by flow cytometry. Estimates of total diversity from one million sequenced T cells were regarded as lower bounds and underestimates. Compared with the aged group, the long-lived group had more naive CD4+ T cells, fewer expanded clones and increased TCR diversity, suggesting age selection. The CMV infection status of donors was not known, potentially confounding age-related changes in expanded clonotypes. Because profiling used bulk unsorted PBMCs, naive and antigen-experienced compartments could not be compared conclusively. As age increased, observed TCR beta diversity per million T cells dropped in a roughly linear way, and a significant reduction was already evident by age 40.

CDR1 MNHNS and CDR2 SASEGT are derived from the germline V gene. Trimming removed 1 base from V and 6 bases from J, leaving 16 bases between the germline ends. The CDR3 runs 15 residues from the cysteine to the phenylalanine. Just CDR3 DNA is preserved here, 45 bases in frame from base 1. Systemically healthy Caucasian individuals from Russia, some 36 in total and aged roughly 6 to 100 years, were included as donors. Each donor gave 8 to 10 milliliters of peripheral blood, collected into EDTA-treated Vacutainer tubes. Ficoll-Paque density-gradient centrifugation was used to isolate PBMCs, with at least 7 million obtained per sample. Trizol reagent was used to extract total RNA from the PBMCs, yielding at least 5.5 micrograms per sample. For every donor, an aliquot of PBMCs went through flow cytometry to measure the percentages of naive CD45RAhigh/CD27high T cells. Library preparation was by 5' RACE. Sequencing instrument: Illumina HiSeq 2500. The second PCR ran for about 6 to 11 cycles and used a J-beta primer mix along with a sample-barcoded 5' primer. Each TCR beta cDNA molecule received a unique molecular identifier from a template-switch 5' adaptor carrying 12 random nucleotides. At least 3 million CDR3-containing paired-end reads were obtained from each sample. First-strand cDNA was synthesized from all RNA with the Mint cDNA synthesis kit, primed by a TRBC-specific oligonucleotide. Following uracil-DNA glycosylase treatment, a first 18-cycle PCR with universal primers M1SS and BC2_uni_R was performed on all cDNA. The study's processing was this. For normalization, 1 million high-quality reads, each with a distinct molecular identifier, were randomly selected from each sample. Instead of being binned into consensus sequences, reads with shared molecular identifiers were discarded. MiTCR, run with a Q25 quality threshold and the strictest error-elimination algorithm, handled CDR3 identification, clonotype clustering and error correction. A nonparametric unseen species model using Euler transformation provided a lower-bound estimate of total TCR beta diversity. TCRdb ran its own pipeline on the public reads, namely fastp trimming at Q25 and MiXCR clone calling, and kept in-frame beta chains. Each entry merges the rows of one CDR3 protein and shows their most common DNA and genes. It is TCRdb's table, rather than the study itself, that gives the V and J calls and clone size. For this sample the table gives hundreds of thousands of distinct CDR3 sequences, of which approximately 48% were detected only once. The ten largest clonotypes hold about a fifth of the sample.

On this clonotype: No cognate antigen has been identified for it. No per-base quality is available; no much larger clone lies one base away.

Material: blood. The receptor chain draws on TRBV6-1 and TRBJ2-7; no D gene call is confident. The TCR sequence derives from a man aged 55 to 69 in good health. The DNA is TGTGCCAGCAGTGAAGAGGTAGTTGGGGTCGCCGAGCAGTACTTC. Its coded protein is CASSEEVVGVAEQYF.